This TCR beta chain was identified in a study of blood T cell repertoires in COVID-19. Turning to the study itself: Acute and convalescent COVID-19 specimens originated in the United States, Italy and Spain. From T cells, B-cell-depleted T cells, or PBMCs came the material, which was cDNA or gDNA.

Source study methods: Amplifying reference gene primers gave estimates of nucleated cell counts. Data came from immunoSEQ multiplex PCR; TCRdb stores just in-frame clones and leaves some out. V, J and clone size reflect that table, while D and trimming were determined from the DNA. The data show around 300,000 clones, approximately 83% seen once. Germline V gives CDR1 SGHTA, CDR2 FQGNSA. V lost 8 bases to trimming and J lost 4 bases; unmatched junction nucleotides: 3. The CDR3 has 12 residues. The V gene is TRBV7-2, the J gene TRBJ2-3, with 7 bases aligning to TRBD2. The receptor was derived from a woman in her twenties or thirties who had recovered from COVID-19. The sequencing sample was made of peripheral blood. This chain's CDR3 is CASGEGPDTQYF. In DNA form, the CDR3 reads TGTGCCAGCGGGGAGGGTCCAGATACGCAGTATTTT.